The clone carrying this TCR beta chain was seen more than once but under ten times. Its target is unknown. Extraction and reverse transcription of RNA yielded cDNA as the sequencing template. Data came from immunoSEQ multiplex PCR; TCRdb stores just in-frame clones and leaves some out. The sample holds 130,000 or so clones, around 48% seen once. It was from alopecia areata patients that lesional scalp punch biopsies and peripheral blood were collected. Starting from PBMCs, sorting isolated CD4+ and CD8+ T cells. This entry comes from a study of CD8+ T cells in alopecia areata. The V gene's germline CDR1 is SEHNR and CDR2 FQNEAQ (reference sequence). The CDR3 loop spans 14 amino acids. Trimming took 5 bases from V and 8 from J; bases not matched to a gene: 5. Regarding the study as a whole: Scalp sequencing captures resident alphabeta T cells of normal skin too. For lesional scalp, especially alopecia totalis/universalis, clonality was higher than in normal scalp.

The source is a human donor with alopecia areata. Sequenced: NKG2D-low CD8+ T cells sorted from blood. This chain uses TRBV7-9 with TRBJ1-4, with 10 bases aligning to TRBD1. CDR3: CASSGGQGEEKLFF. The CDR3 DNA is TGTGCCAGCAGCGGAGGACAGGGGGAAGAAAAACTGTTTTTT.